Listed below are T cell receptor beta chains from one sample, sequenced in a study of cytomegalovirus exposure and HLA in healthy donors. Profiled with immunoSEQ multiplex PCR; TCRdb holds only in-frame clones, not every one. Found here are fewer than 200,000 clones, 77% of them singletons; the top ten hold about 2.6%. The sample comprised PBMCs. Every receptor here comes from a woman aged 35 to 49 in good health and CMV-seropositive. Each CDR3 is given with its conserved first and last residue. D genes are given only for firm matches. The size entry is marked missing in some rows and otherwise reads once, few, many or a size class.

j_gene	abundance	d_gene	v_gene	CDR3nt	CDR3aa
TRBJ2-3	few	TRBD2	TRBV5-1	TGCGCCAGCAGTCCGACTAGCGGGAGCACAGATACGCAGTATTTT	CASSPTSGSTDTQYF
TRBJ1-1	.	.	TRBV19	TGTGCCAGTAGTTCACTTGGACAATTTGGGACTGAAGCTTTCTTT	CASSSLGQFGTEAFF
TRBJ2-1	.	TRBD1	TRBV7-8	TGTGCCAGCAGCACCCGACAGGGGAACTCCTACAATGAGCAGTTCTTC	CASSTRQGNSYNEQFF
TRBJ2-1	.	TRBD2	TRBV6-4	TGTGCCAGCAGTGACGCCGGGACTAGCGGGATGTATGAGCAGTTCTTC	CASSDAGTSGMYEQFF
TRBJ2-5	.	TRBD1	TRBV5-4	TGTGCCAGCAGCTTGGGGGGACAGGTACAAGAGACCCAGTACTTC	CASSLGGQVQETQYF
TRBJ1-1	.	.	TRBV10-3	TGTGCCATCAGTGGGGGACTCCAGAACACTGAAGCTTTCTTT	CAISGGLQNTEAFF
TRBJ2-7	.	TRBD1	TRBV6-6	TGTGCCAGCAGTCGGGGACAGGGCAAAGAGCAGTACTTC	CASSRGQGKEQYF
TRBJ2-5	.	.	TRBV7-2	TGTGCCAGCAGCTCGCAAGAGACCCAGTACTTC	CASSSQETQYF
TRBJ1-1	.	.	TRBV6-5	TGTGCCAGCACTACAACCTCAGGGGCGAACACTGAAGCTTTCTTT	CASTTTSGANTEAFF
TRBJ1-1	few	.	TRBV7-2	TGTGCCAGCAGCTTAAGCAGGGCAAACACTGAAGCTTTCTTT	CASSLSRANTEAFF
TRBJ2-7	.	TRBD2	TRBV4-3	TGCGCCAGCAGCCAAGGGACTAGCGGGGGGGCCCCGGAGCAGTACTTC	CASSQGTSGGAPEQYF
TRBJ2-3	.	TRBD1	TRBV5-1	TGCGCCAGCAGCTTAGGACAGGCCGGAGATACGCAGTATTTT	CASSLGQAGDTQYF
TRBJ2-7	few	TRBD2	TRBV7-9	TGTTCCAGCAGCTTAGGGCAGCGGGGGTCAAACGAGCAGTACTTC	CSSSLGQRGSNEQYF
TRBJ1-1	once	.	TRBV15	TGTGCCACCAGCAGAGCATGGAGCACTGAAGCTTTCTTT	CATSRAWSTEAFF
TRBJ1-5	.	.	TRBV15	TGTGCCACCAGCAGTGGGGAGGGAAGTAGCAATCAGCCCCAGCATTTT	CATSSGEGSSNQPQHF